The clone carrying this T cell receptor (beta chain) was counted only a few times. V was clipped by 2 bases and J by 5 bases, with 16 bases between them. In germline, CDR1 is SGHTA, CDR2 FQGNSA. The CDR3 covers 15 residues. The investigators amplified TCR beta CDR3 regions from RNA transcripts. Researchers ran a first-round RT-PCR on the TCR CDR3 using the HTBI primer set. One entry per CDR3 protein, called by TCRdb with MiXCR from the multiplex PCR reads. The data contain about 610,000 distinct CDR3 sequences, approximately 15% of them singletons. This sample is part of a study of T cells in Graves' hyperthyroidism and ophthalmopathy. Each diagnosis drew on symptoms, thyroxine, TRAb, thyroid ultrasound and orbital computed tomography findings.

This chain links TRBV7-2 with TRBJ2-7, with D possibly matching TRBD2 (6 bases). Sample: blood. The origin of this receptor is a woman between 40 and 55 years old with Graves' ophthalmopathy. The CDR3 loop is CASSLRARRVNEQYF. The CDR3, as DNA: TGTGCCAGCAGCTTACGGGCTAGGAGGGTTAACGAGCAGTACTTC. The full variable domain, with the rest looked up from reference TRBV7-2 and TRBJ2-7, is GAGVSQSPSNKVTEKGKDVELRCDPISGHTALYWYRQSLGQGLEFLIYFQGNSAPDKSGLPSDRFSAERTGGSVSTLTIQRTQQEDSAVYLCASSLRARRVNEQYFGPGTRLTVT.